This entry lists 18 T cell receptor beta chains sequenced from one sample in a study of human T cells and chemical hapten exposure. MiXCR was run by TCRdb on the RACE reads, yielding one entry per CDR3 protein. The repertoire holds 50,000 or so distinct CDR3 sequences, with over 9.5% as singletons. Time point denoted: patch test 3, about 24 weeks after DPC sensitization. Treatment of the sample: therapeutic diphenylcyclopropenone sensitization with weekly scalp DPC. The source was whole blood, collected in connection with sensitization to the hapten diphenylcyclopropenone (DPC). The source is a woman aged 40 to 50 with alopecia areata. Some clones in this sample may be carry-over from other donors' samples.

This clonotype appeared many times. The CDR3: CASSFIGVGDEQYF. The CDR3 DNA follows: TGTGCCAGCAGTTTTATTGGCGTTGGCGACGAGCAGTACTTC. The chain recombines TRBV28 with TRBJ2-7; D gene uncertain. Between the trimmed V and J ends, which lost 3 bases and 5 bases, there was a span of 14 bases. Germline values: CDR1 MDHEN, CDR2 SYDVKM. The CDR3 sequence is 14 residues long.

This clonotype was detected a few times. The chain uses TRBV7-3 and TRBJ2-5; tentative D call: TRBD1 (6 bases). V was cut by 5 bases and J by 4 bases, with 17 bases left in between. This CDR3 is built from 15 residues. Germline V CDR1 and CDR2: SGHTA, FQGTGA. The CDR3 reads CASSVTGTLGETQYF. CDR3 nucleotide sequence: TGTGCCAGCAGCGTGACCGGGACACTGGGAGAGACCCAGTACTTC.

This clonotype was observed many times. The chain employs TRBV9 and TRBJ1-2, with 9 bases matching TRBD1. Germline CDR1 SGDLS, CDR2 YYNGEE. This CDR3 is 17 amino acids long. Unmatched junction bases numbered 11, after V lost 3 bases and J lost 2 bases. CDR3 nucleotide sequence: TGTGCCAGCAGCGGAGGGGACAGGGCCGTACTAAACTATGGCTACACCTTC. This codes for CASSGGDRAVLNYGYTF.

About this clonotype: This may come from a read error, since a much larger clone is one base off. V and J are TRBV6-1 and TRBJ1-1; unclear D gene. Trimming took off 9 bases at V and 0 bases at J, with 8 bases between the two ends. Germline CDR1 reads MNHNS; CDR2 reads SASEGT. The CDR3 consists of 12 residues. The CDR3 DNA follows: TGTGCCAGAAGGCAGGTGAACACTGAAGCTTTCTTT. Protein sequence: CARRQVNTEAFF.

This clonotype was recorded a few times. The V gene is TRBV9, the J gene TRBJ1-3, with a tentative D call TRBD1 (5 bases). Germline V gene sequence: CDR1 SGDLS, CDR2 YYNGEE. Trimming shortened V by 0 bases and J by 4 bases, and 8 bases separated the two germline ends. The CDR3 sequence is 14 residues long. CDR3 amino acids: CASSVGGQGNTIYF. The CDR3 DNA sequence: TGTGCCAGCAGCGTAGGAGGACAAGGAAACACCATATATTTT.

This clonotype came up a few times. The chain is built from TRBV6-5 and TRBJ1-6, with D possibly being TRBD1 (5 bases). From germline, CDR1 is MNHEY and CDR2 SVGAGI. The CDR3 runs to 16 residues. Trimming took 6 bases from V and 5 from J, leaving 17 bases between them. The CDR3 region has the DNA TGTGCCAGCAGCCGCATGGGGCGGAGGGATAATTCACCCCTCCACTTT. Amino acid sequence: CASSRMGRRDNSPLHF.

This clonotype was detected many times. V gene TRBV6-5 combines with J gene TRBJ2-1; 7 nucleotides line up with TRBD2. There are 13 residues in the CDR3. Germline CDR1 and CDR2: MNHEY and SVGAGI. Germline trimming cut 6 bases from V and 6 bases from J; bases unmatched to any gene: 5. The CDR3 sequence is CASSGGSRNEQFF. For the CDR3, the DNA is TGTGCCAGCAGCGGGGGGTCTCGCAATGAGCAGTTCTTC.

The table lists this clonotype with many counts. The chain uses TRBV7-6 and TRBJ2-7; D may match TRBD1 or TRBD2 (5 bases each). CDR3 length: 15 residues. V gave up 1 base and J gave up 4 bases, with 14 bases separating them. CDR1 and CDR2 from the germline V gene are SGHVS and FNYEAQ. The CDR3 nucleotides read TGTGCCAGCAGCTTAGGGTCAGGGCGCGGGTACGAGCAGTACTTC. As protein: CASSLGSGRGYEQYF.

The table lists this clonotype with many counts. The chain recombines TRBV4-2 with TRBJ2-7; TRBD2 matches at 9 bases. CDR1 and CDR2 (germline): LGHNA, YNFKEQ. V dropped 1 base and J dropped 4; count of bases not matched to a gene: 5. CDR3 length: 15 residues. The CDR3 bases are TGTGCCAGCAGCCAAGTAGCGGGGGCAGGTTACGAGCAGTACTTC. Translation gives CASSQVAGAGYEQYF.

This clonotype was observed many times. The chain combines TRBV20-1 with TRBJ1-4; 7 nucleotides align to TRBD1. J was trimmed by 5 bases and V by 5 bases; bases with no gene match: 8. Germline CDR1 and CDR2: DFQATT and SNEGSKA (reference sequence). There are 14 residues in the CDR3. CDR3 coding DNA: TGCAGTGCTCGGACCGGGACAGAGAATGAAAAACTGTTTTTT. Protein sequence: CSARTGTENEKLFF.

This clonotype occurred many times. The chain carries TRBV6-6 and TRBJ1-1; D is possibly TRBD1 (6 bases). With 6 bases removed from V and 0 bases from J, the gap between germline ends came to 17 bases. Germline V CDR1 and CDR2: MNHNY, SVGAGI (reference sequence). This CDR3 region has 16 residues. Here the CDR3 DNA reads TGTGCCAGCAGCACGGGGGCCATGATCCTGAACACTGAAGCTTTCTTT. Amino acids: CASSTGAMILNTEAFF.

The chain is built from TRBV12-3 or TRBV12-4 and TRBJ1-5; 9 nucleotides align to TRBD1. This CDR3 has 16 residues. With V trimmed by 5 bases and J by 5 bases, 10 bases remained unmatched. CDR3 nucleotides: TGTGCCAGCAGTAGACCTGGGACAGGGTACTATCAGCCCCAGCATTTT. The encoded protein is CASSRPGTGYYQPQHF.

J is TRBJ2-7 and V is TRBV28; maybe TRBD2 (6 bases). Germline CDR1 is MDHEN and CDR2 is SYDVKM. Trimming took off 6 bases at V and 1 base at J, with 19 bases between the two ends. This CDR3 is built from 16 residues. The CDR3 DNA reads TGTGCCAGCAGCCAGGGCCGGGGGAAAGGGTCCTACGAGCAGTACTTC. Protein: CASSQGRGKGSYEQYF. The full variable domain, in which reference TRBV28 and TRBJ2-7 provide the parts outside the CDR3, is DVKVTQSSRYLVKRTGEKVFLECVQDMDHENMFWYRQDPGLGLRLIYFSYDVKMKEKGDIPEGYSVSREKKERFSLILESASTNQTSMYLCASSQGRGKGSYEQYFGPGTRLTVT.

There are many counts of this clonotype. The chain recombines TRBV6-1 with TRBJ2-7, with D possibly being TRBD2 (5 bases). Trimming left V 2 bases short and J 6 bases short, with 14 bases between. Germline V gene lookup returns CDR1 MNHNS and CDR2 SASEGT. The CDR3 extends over 14 amino acids. This chain's CDR3 is CASSEIGVLSEQYF. The CDR3 nucleotides are TGTGCCAGCAGTGAAATCGGGGTCCTGAGCGAGCAGTACTTC.

This clonotype appeared many times. The chain has TRBV2 and TRBJ2-3, with TRBD2 matching over 7 bases. The CDR3 has 14 amino acids. J gave up 4 bases and V 5 bases, and 6 bases lay outside the gene matches. Per germline, CDR1 SNHLY and CDR2 FYNNEI. The CDR3 sequence: CASSFGLDSDTQYF. CDR3 nucleotides: TGTGCCAGCAGTTTCGGACTAGATTCAGATACGCAGTATTTT.

There are many counts of this clonotype. The chain links TRBV28 to TRBJ2-7, with 9 bases that match TRBD1. With 10 bases clipped from V and 2 bases from J, the junction kept 12 bases outside the gene matches. CDR1 and CDR2 (germline): MDHEN, SYDVKM. This CDR3 region has 15 residues. CDR3 nucleotides: TGTGCCATCGCGTCCCCGGGACAGGGCCCCTACGAGCAGTACTTC. This sequence encodes CAIASPGQGPYEQYF.

Ten or more counts support this clonotype. The chain joins TRBV13 to TRBJ2-1; 8 bases are shared with TRBD1. V lost 5 bases to trimming and J lost 9 bases; unmatched junction nucleotides: 15. Germline V gene lookup returns CDR1 PRHDT and CDR2 FYEKMQ (reference sequence). The CDR3 totals 16 residues. This CDR3 is CASSHRRGRGRSEQFF. The CDR3 DNA follows: TGTGCCAGCAGCCATCGCCGGGGCAGGGGGCGCAGTGAGCAGTTCTTC.

This clonotype was found many times. The V call is TRBV4-3, the J call TRBJ2-2, with no clear D. The V and J ends lost 2 bases and 0 bases respectively, with 4 bases between them. The CDR3 spans 14 residues. CDR1 is LGHNA, CDR2 YSLEER, per germline. CDR3 region: CASSQSTNTGELFF. The CDR3 DNA follows: TGCGCCAGCAGCCAATCTACGAACACCGGGGAGCTGTTTTTT.